Here is one T cell receptor beta chain with its context. The antigen remains undetermined. Sequenced by immunoSEQ multiplex PCR; TCRdb stores in-frame clones only, minus some. The data show about 45,000 clones, 94% seen once. The sample comes from a study of T cell clonotyping in hematopoietic cell transplantation. General study points: Few recipient clonotypes overlapped donors; over 97% were de novo at given depth.

Looked up from germline, CDR1 is MDHEN and CDR2 is SYDVKM. Trimming at V came to 5 bases and at J to 2 bases, leaving 8 bases not matched to a gene. CDR3 length equals 17 residues. This clonotype was obtained from a woman aged 45-65 years in good health. Some clones in this sample may be carry-over from other donors' samples. Specimen: peripheral blood mononuclear cells. The chain is built from TRBV28 and TRBJ2-6; 8 bases are a match to TRBD1. For the CDR3, the DNA is TGTGCCAGCAGTCCGGGGACAGGACGGGCTGGGGCCAACGTCCTGACTTTC. Protein product: CASSPGTGRAGANVLTF.